These T cell receptor beta chains were read from a single sample in a study of a mutant IDH1 vaccine in newly diagnosed glioma. The table came from immunoSEQ multiplex PCR; TCRdb's copy has only in-frame clones and leaves some out. The repertoire holds about 68,000 clones, with around 82% as singletons. What these receptors recognize is not known. The material was PBMCs, obtained from a glioma patient whose treatment included an IDH1 peptide vaccine. Receptors originate from a man aged 18 to 35 with glioma. Both conserved end residues are part of each CDR3. D genes are given only for firm matches. The size field is filled for only some rows; it gives once, few, many or a size class.

V gene	D gene	clone size	J gene	CDR3 protein	CDR3 DNA
TRBV15	NA	NA	TRBJ2-5	CATSRTGSLETQYF	TGTGCCACCAGCAGAACAGGTAGTTTAGAGACCCAGTACTTC
TRBV18	NA	NA	TRBJ2-7	CASSPPGFEQYF	TGTGCCAGCTCACCGCCAGGGTTCGAGCAGTACTTC
TRBV6-5	TRBD2	NA	TRBJ2-1	CASSYPRTSGYGEQFF	TGTGCCAGCAGTTACCCGAGGACTAGCGGGTACGGTGAGCAGTTCTTC
TRBV5-6	NA	NA	TRBJ2-4	CASTRRASSLAKNIQYF	TGTGCCAGCACCCGCCGAGCGTCATCACTAGCCAAAAACATTCAGTACTTC
TRBV23-1	NA	NA	TRBJ1-2	CASSSGLPSWILNYGYTF	TGCGCCAGCAGTTCGGGACTGCCTAGTTGGATTCTTAACTATGGCTACACCTTC
TRBV7-8	TRBD1	NA	TRBJ2-1	CASSTDRGGYNEQFF	TGTGCCAGCAGCACGGACAGGGGGGGCTACAATGAGCAGTTCTTC
TRBV5-6	NA	few	TRBJ1-5	CASSLGSNQPQHF	TGTGCCAGCAGCTTAGGAAGCAATCAGCCCCAGCATTTT
TRBV19	TRBD2	NA	TRBJ2-3	CASRGTSGSSDTQYF	TGTGCCAGTAGGGGGACTAGCGGGAGTTCAGATACGCAGTATTTT
TRBV7-9	TRBD1	NA	TRBJ1-1	CASSSGQDMNTEAFF	TGTGCCAGCAGCTCGGGACAGGACATGAACACTGAAGCTTTCTTT
TRBV19	NA	NA	TRBJ2-5	CASSGQNRPQETQYF	TGTGCCAGTAGTGGGCAGAACCGTCCCCAAGAGACCCAGTACTTC
TRBV2	NA	NA	TRBJ1-2	CASSDGLIPAF	TGTGCCAGCAGTGACGGCCTGATCCCCGCTTTC
TRBV2	NA	NA	TRBJ1-3	CASSVAFSGNTIYF	TGTGCCAGCAGTGTGGCCTTCTCTGGAAACACCATATATTTT
TRBV6-5	NA	NA	TRBJ2-1	CASSRDKVGNEQFF	TGTGCCAGCAGCCGGGACAAGGTGGGCAATGAGCAGTTCTTC
TRBV5-1	TRBD1	NA	TRBJ2-5	CASSLAGTGRQETQYF	TGCGCCAGCAGCTTGGCTGGGACAGGGAGGCAAGAGACCCAGTACTTC
TRBV2	NA	NA	TRBJ2-6	CASTEGGGRGSSGANVLTF	TGTGCCAGCACCGAGGGCGGGGGCCGCGGATCGTCTGGGGCCAACGTCCTGACTTTC